This TCR beta chain comes out of a study of cytomegalovirus exposure and HLA in healthy donors. Sequenced by immunoSEQ multiplex PCR; TCRdb stores in-frame clones only, minus some. Of some 110,000 clones in the sample, approximately 88% were seen once. This CDR3 region has 16 residues. The V segment lost 5 bases and the J segment 6 bases; nucleotides outside the gene matches: 10. Germline CDR1 is SGHVS and CDR2 is FNYEAQ. The TCR sequence derives from a man younger than 35 in good health and CMV-seronegative. The sample taken for sequencing was PBMCs. This rearrangement joins TRBV7-6 to TRBJ2-2, with 9 bases matching TRBD1. CDR3 nucleotides: TGTGCCAGCAGCCGGCTAGGACAGGGGTTCTCCGGGGAGCTGTTTTTT. Translation: CASSRLGQGFSGELFF.